This TCR beta chain is from a study of blood T cell repertoires in COVID-19. In the study overall: Samples representing acute and convalescent COVID-19 were sourced from the United States, Italy and Spain. In each case, the material was cDNA or gDNA derived from T cells, B-cell-depleted T cells, or PBMCs.

The authors' processing: Using reference gene primer amplification, nucleated cell counts were estimated. Generated by immunoSEQ multiplex PCR, the TCRdb table keeps only in-frame clones and is missing some. V and J calls and clone size are as listed in that table; D and trimming were resolved from the DNA. The sample carries about 46,000 clones, 80% to 90% recorded once. This clone was seen once. The CDR3 has 16 residues. The germline V gene has CDR1 SGHDT and CDR2 YYEEEE. J was trimmed by 0 bases and V by 0 bases; bases with no gene match: 2. This chain connects TRBV5-6 to TRBJ1-2, with 10 bases lining up with TRBD1. The sequenced material came from peripheral blood. The sequence was collected from a man aged 45 to 65 with acute or convalescent COVID-19. CDR3 bases: TGTGCCAGCAGCTTGGCCGGGACAGGGGCTAACTATGGCTACACCTTC. Its translation is CASSLAGTGANYGYTF.